The 26 T cell receptor beta chains below were found in one sample sequenced in a study of control samples from healthy donors and cancer patients. Some clones are missing from TCRdb's copy, which holds only in-frame ones; the method was immunoSEQ multiplex PCR. The data contain 150,000 to 200,000 clones, 90% of them seen just once; the ten biggest clones take up 1.2% to 1.5%. The specimen was blood. The source of these receptors is a woman aged 45-60 years in good health.

Points on this clone: The identical CDR3 is also encoded by other nucleotide sequences in the sample. V and J are TRBV5-4 and TRBJ2-2; D may match TRBD1 or TRBD2 (6 bases each). V was shortened by 4 bases and J by 2 bases, with 12 bases between the two germline ends. The CDR3 has 15 residues. Germline V gene data show CDR1 as SGHNT and CDR2 as YYREEE (reference sequence). CDR3 residues: CASSLGGTNTGELFF. CDR3 in DNA: TGTGCCAGCAGCCTGGGGGGCACAAACACCGGGGAGCTGTTTTTT.

V usage is TRBV19 and J usage is TRBJ2-2; D gene uncertain. Germline V gene data show CDR1 as LNHDA and CDR2 as SQIVND (reference sequence). V shed 4 bases and J shed 4 bases, with 7 bases lying between them. The CDR3 runs to 13 residues. The CDR3 protein is CASSTGVTGELFF. DNA of the CDR3: TGTGCCAGTAGTACAGGTGTCACCGGGGAGCTGTTTTTT.

V gene TRBV5-4 combines with J gene TRBJ1-2, with D possibly being TRBD1 (5 bases). The V and J ends lost 4 bases and 2 bases respectively, with 12 bases between them. The germline CDR1 and CDR2 sequences are SGHNT and YYREEE (reference sequence). The CDR3 loop spans 14 amino acids. CDR3 residues: CASSPGPENYGYTF. The CDR3 DNA sequence: TGTGCCAGCAGCCCGGGACCTGAAAACTATGGCTACACCTTC.

The genes are TRBV30 and TRBJ1-5, with D tentatively TRBD1 (6 bases). The CDR3 is 15 amino acids. The V end was cut by 2 bases, the J end by 3 bases, with 14 bases between. Looked up from germline, CDR1 is GTSNPN and CDR2 is SVGIG (reference sequence). The CDR3 here is CAWSKGGGANQPQHF. CDR3 bases: TGTGCCTGGAGTAAGGGTGGGGGCGCCAATCAGCCCCAGCATTTT.

Only one count was recorded for this clone. An end of the junction does not agree with germline; a read error may underlie this. This rearrangement joins TRBV7-7 to TRBJ2-5; D not resolved. Germline V gene lookup returns CDR1 SSHAT and CDR2 FNYEAQ (reference sequence). There are 15 residues in the CDR3. The CDR3 sequence is CASSLGKVDAETQYF. CDR3 DNA: TGTGCTAGCAGCTTGGGGAAGGTAGATGCAGAGACCCAGTACTTC.

The rearrangement uses TRBV30 and TRBJ2-3, with 7 bases lining up with TRBD2. Germline V gene lookup returns CDR1 GTSNPN and CDR2 SVGIG (reference sequence). The CDR3 is 14 residues long. The V segment lost 7 bases and the J segment 4 bases; nucleotides outside the gene matches: 11. CDR3 amino acids: CASHGLGGADTQYF. DNA for the CDR3: TGTGCCTCCCACGGGTTGGGAGGGGCAGATACGCAGTATTTT.

Points on this clone: One end of the junction is discordant with germline, which a read error may explain. V gene TRBV7-7 combines with J gene TRBJ2-2, with 9 bases aligning to TRBD2. The CDR3 is 15 amino acids. Germline-derived CDR1 and CDR2 are SSHAT and FNYEAQ (reference sequence). The CDR3 loop is CASSLGLAGTGELFF. CDR3 coding DNA: TGTGCTAGCAGCTTGGGACTAGCAGGCACCGGGGAGCTGTTTTTT.

This chain links TRBV6-2 or TRBV6-3 with TRBJ1-3; a possible D gene is TRBD1 (6 bases). This CDR3 has 17 amino acids. Trimming pared 2 bases from V and 0 bases from J, leaving 14 bases between. CDR1 is MNHEY, CDR2 SVGEGT, per germline. CDR3 region: CASSYPRQVLSGNTIYF. DNA of the CDR3: TGTGCCAGCAGTTACCCCAGACAGGTGCTCTCTGGAAACACCATATATTTT.

The chain is built from TRBV3-1 (or the pseudogene TRBV3-2) and TRBJ2-7; D gene unclear. V lost 4 bases and J 3 bases, leaving 4 bases between the germline ends. Looked up from germline, CDR1 is LGHDT and CDR2 is YNNKEL (reference sequence). This CDR3 has 11 residues. In DNA form, the CDR3 reads TGTGCCAGCAGCCGCAGCTACGAGCAGTACTTC. This codes for CASSRSYEQYF.

J is TRBJ1-5 and V is TRBV10-2; D unresolved. This CDR3 spans 14 amino acids. In germline, CDR1 is WSHSY, CDR2 SAAADI. V was trimmed by 5 bases and J by 1 base, leaving 9 bases between them. CDR3 in DNA: TGCGCCAGCAGTTCCATGGGAAGCAATCAGCCCCAGCATTTT. This sequence encodes CASSSMGSNQPQHF.

The gene calls are TRBV6-5 and TRBJ1-4; D unclear. Trimming took off 2 bases at V and 6 bases at J, with 13 bases between the two ends. The CDR3 sequence is 15 residues long. CDR1 and CDR2 (germline): MNHEY, SVGAGI. CDR3: CASSYGPGSYEKLFF. CDR3 in DNA: TGTGCCAGCAGTTACGGTCCGGGATCTTATGAAAAACTGTTTTTT.

The V and J genes are TRBV7-8 and TRBJ1-4; a weak D match, TRBD1 (5 bases). V was cut by 1 base and J by 7 bases, with 13 bases left in between. The V gene's germline CDR1 is SGHVS and CDR2 FQNEAQ. The CDR3 contains 15 residues. The CDR3 bases are TGTGCCAGCAGCTTAGAAGAGGGGAGGGGTGAAAAACTGTTTTTT. This encodes CASSLEEGRGEKLFF.

The chain carries TRBV27 and TRBJ2-7, with 9 positions matching TRBD2. Per germline, CDR1 MNHEY and CDR2 SMNVEV (reference sequence). The CDR3 is made up of 15 amino acids. Germline trimming cut 6 bases from V and 1 base from J; bases unmatched to any gene: 7. This CDR3 is CASRISGSMSYEQYF. The CDR3 coding sequence is TGTGCCAGCAGGATTAGCGGGAGTATGTCCTACGAGCAGTACTTC.

The chain couples TRBV6-1 to TRBJ2-1; no definite D call. V lost 1 base, J lost 9 bases, and 7 bases lay in between. Germline CDR1 reads MNHNS; CDR2 reads SASEGT. This CDR3 spans 12 amino acids. In DNA form, the CDR3 reads TGTGCCAGCAGTGAAGGGGGATTTGAGCAGTTCTTC. This sequence encodes CASSEGGFEQFF.

This chain uses TRBV19 with TRBJ1-4; D might be TRBD1 (6 bases). This CDR3 comprises 14 residues. V dropped 3 bases and J dropped 10 bases, with 15 bases sitting between them. Germline CDR1 is LNHDA and CDR2 is SQIVND (reference sequence). The CDR3 nucleotides read TGTGCCAGTAGTATTAACAGGGAGAGCGGAAAACTGTTTTTT. It translates to CASSINRESGKLFF. The full variable domain, completed using reference TRBV19 and TRBJ1-4, is DGGITQSPKYLFRKEGQNVTLSCEQNLNHDAMYWYRQDPGQGLRLIYYSQIVNDFQKGDIAEGYSVSREKKESFPLTVTSAQKNPTAFYLCASSINRESGKLFFGSGTQLSVL.

This clone occurred once. This chain links TRBV5-4 with TRBJ1-6; 9 bases match TRBD1. Germline V gives CDR1 SGHNT, CDR2 YYREEE (reference sequence). J lost 8 bases, V lost 7 bases, and 7 bases had no gene match. The CDR3 has 14 amino acids. The CDR3 DNA sequence: TGTGCCAGCGGCAGGACAGGGGTCGATTCACCCCTCCACTTT. Protein product: CASGRTGVDSPLHF.

This chain joins TRBV11-1 and TRBJ1-1; 12 bases are shared with TRBD1. V lost 3 bases and J lost 5; bases outside the gene matches: 7. Germline lookup yields CDR1 SGHAT and CDR2 FQDESV (reference sequence). This CDR3 spans 16 amino acids. As DNA, the CDR3 is TGTGCCAGCAGCTTTTTCGGGACAGGGGGCTTGACTGAAGCTTTCTTT. This sequence encodes CASSFFGTGGLTEAFF.

This chain joins TRBV7-2 and TRBJ1-6; D is ambiguous. The CDR3 runs 18 residues. Per the germline V gene, CDR1 is SGHTA and CDR2 is FQGNSA. V lost 1 base to trimming and J lost 4 bases, with 17 bases between them. As DNA, the CDR3 is TGTGCCAGCAGCTTAGGAACCTCCGAGTTGGGATATAATTCACCCCTCCACTTT. Translated, it gives CASSLGTSELGYNSPLHF.

The chain carries TRBV11-2 and TRBJ1-5; D gene uncertain. From germline, CDR1 is SGHAT and CDR2 FQNNGV. CDR3 size: 13 residues. V was trimmed by 5 bases and J by 5 bases, leaving 10 bases between them. CDR3 loop: CASSPTTDQPQHF. DNA of the CDR3: TGTGCCAGCAGCCCAACCACCGATCAGCCCCAGCATTTT.

A note on this clone: Other DNA variants within this sample encode the same CDR3. CDR3 loop: CASSVEADYGYTF. The CDR3 DNA is TGTGCCAGCAGCGTAGAGGCGGACTATGGCTACACCTTC. V is TRBV9 and J is TRBJ1-2; D is ambiguous. This CDR3 is 13 amino acids long. Deletions cut 0 bases from V and 3 bases from J, with 6 bases between. Looked up from germline, CDR1 is SGDLS and CDR2 is YYNGEE.

This sequence joins TRBV14 and TRBJ2-6; 7 bases fit TRBD2. The CDR3 loop spans 17 amino acids. The V gene's germline CDR1 is SGHDN and CDR2 FVKESK. The J segment lost 3 bases and the V segment lost 5 bases, leaving 10 bases of the junction unmatched. CDR3 region: CASSLILSSGGANVLTF. As DNA, the CDR3 is TGTGCCAGCAGCTTAATCCTATCTAGCGGTGGGGCCAACGTCCTGACTTTC.

The rearrangement uses TRBV28 and TRBJ1-2, with a weak D call TRBD1 (6 bases). Germline V gene data show CDR1 as MDHEN and CDR2 as SYDVKM. Trimming shortened V by 5 bases and J by 8 bases, and 18 bases separated the two germline ends. CDR3 size: 14 residues. CDR3 sequence: CASSPQTTGRGYTF. The CDR3 bases are TGTGCCAGCAGTCCCCAAACGACAGGACGGGGCTACACCTTC.

The chain links TRBV18 to TRBJ1-5, with 8 nucleotides matching TRBD1. The germline gives CDR1 KGHSH, CDR2 LQKENI. The CDR3 is made up of 15 amino acids. J lost 7 bases, V lost 6 bases, and 11 bases had no gene match. As DNA, the CDR3 is TGTGCCAGCTCCCTCCTCGAAGGACAGGGACAGCCCCAGCATTTT. Its translation is CASSLLEGQGQPQHF.

The J gene is TRBJ1-4, the V gene TRBV2; D gene uncertain. CDR3 length: 12 amino acids. Germline V gene data show CDR1 as SNHLY and CDR2 as FYNNEI. V lost 1 base and J 7 bases, leaving 4 bases between the germline ends. The DNA of the CDR3 is TGTGCCAGCAGTGAAGAAAGTGAAAAACTGTTTTTT. It is translated as CASSEESEKLFF.

The J gene is TRBJ1-5, the V gene TRBV5-1; 7 nucleotides match TRBD1. V was pared by 0 bases and J by 3 bases, with 3 bases of the junction left unmatched. There are 15 residues in the CDR3. Germline V gene sequence: CDR1 SGHRS, CDR2 YFSETQ. The CDR3 nucleotides are TGCGCCAGCAGCTTGGCCGGACAGGTCAATCAGCCCCAGCATTTT. The encoded protein is CASSLAGQVNQPQHF.

This clone was detected only once. The chain is built from TRBV7-3 and TRBJ2-1; maybe TRBD2 (5 bases). Trimming left V 5 bases short and J 4 bases short, with 12 bases between. The length of the CDR3 is 14 residues. CDR1 and CDR2 (germline): SGHTA, FQGTGA. The CDR3 sequence: CASSPMERYNEQFF. The CDR3 nucleotides read TGTGCCAGCAGCCCGATGGAGCGGTACAATGAGCAGTTCTTC.